This T cell receptor (beta chain) originates from a study of graft-versus-host responses after intestinal transplantation. Study in general: Following induction with anti-thymocyte globulin, all recipients were given tacrolimus and steroids for around three years. General study points: GvH clones turned up in recipient marrow; some had shown up first in ileum or blood.

Worth noting for this clone: Its target is not known.

The repertoire was sequenced with immunoSEQ multiplex PCR; TCRdb's copy has only in-frame clones and lacks some. The sample records 13,000 or so clones, just under 85% being singletons. Germline V gives CDR1 MNHEY, CDR2 SVGAGI. CDR3 length equals 14 residues. The germline V and J ends were trimmed by 5 bases and 0 bases, with 11 bases remaining between them. Sequences were derived from PBMCs, sampled after intestinal transplantation. The chain is built from TRBV6-5 and TRBJ2-7; D possibly uses TRBD1 or TRBD2 (5 bases each). This clonotype originated in a human patient who received an intestinal transplant, so some T cells may come from the graft donor. The CDR3 spells CASSQGPLSYEQYF. Written as DNA, the CDR3 is TGTGCCAGCAGTCAGGGACCCCTCTCCTACGAGCAGTACTTC.